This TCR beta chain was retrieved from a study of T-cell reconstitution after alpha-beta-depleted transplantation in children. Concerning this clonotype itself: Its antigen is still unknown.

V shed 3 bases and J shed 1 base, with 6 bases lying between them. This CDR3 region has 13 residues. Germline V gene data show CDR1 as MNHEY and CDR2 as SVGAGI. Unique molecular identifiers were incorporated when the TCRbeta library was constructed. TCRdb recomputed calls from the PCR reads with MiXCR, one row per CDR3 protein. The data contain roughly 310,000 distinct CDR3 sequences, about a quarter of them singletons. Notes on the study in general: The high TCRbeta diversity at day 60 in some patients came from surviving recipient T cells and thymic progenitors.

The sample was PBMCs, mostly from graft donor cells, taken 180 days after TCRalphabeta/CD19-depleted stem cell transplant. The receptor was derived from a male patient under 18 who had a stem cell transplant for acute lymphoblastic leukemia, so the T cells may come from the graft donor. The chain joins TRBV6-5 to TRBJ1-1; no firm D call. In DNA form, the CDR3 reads TGTGCCAGCAGTTATTGGAGGAACACTGAAGCTTTCTTT. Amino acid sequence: CASSYWRNTEAFF.